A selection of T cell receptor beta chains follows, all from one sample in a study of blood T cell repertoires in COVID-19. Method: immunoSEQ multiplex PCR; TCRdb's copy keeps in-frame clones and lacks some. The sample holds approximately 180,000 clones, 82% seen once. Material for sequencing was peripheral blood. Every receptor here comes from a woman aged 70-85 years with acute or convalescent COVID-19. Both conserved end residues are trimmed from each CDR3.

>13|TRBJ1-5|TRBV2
ASKGRSVSNQPQH
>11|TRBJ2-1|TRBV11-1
ASSLSVTGEQF
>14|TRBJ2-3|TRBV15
ATSRGTGGPEDTQY
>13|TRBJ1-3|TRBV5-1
ASSPTGNPLDTIY
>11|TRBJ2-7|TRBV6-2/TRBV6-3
ASSSLVPYEQY
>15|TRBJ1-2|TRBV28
ASSSLLGVSANYGYT
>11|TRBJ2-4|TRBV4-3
ASSQGLQAYQY
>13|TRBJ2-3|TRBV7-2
ASSPGQPYTDTQY
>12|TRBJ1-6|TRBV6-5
ASTTDRGNSPLH
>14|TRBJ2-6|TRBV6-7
ATHRRLLSGANVLT
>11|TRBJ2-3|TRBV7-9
ASSAERTDTQY
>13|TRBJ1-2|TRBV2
ASSVELTGNYGYT
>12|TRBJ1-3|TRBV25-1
ASRDRAGGNTIY
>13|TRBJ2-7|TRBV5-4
ASSLGGRGDYEQY
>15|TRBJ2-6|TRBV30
AWSVRIGSPGANVLT
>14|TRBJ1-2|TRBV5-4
ASSPGGQGSDYGYT
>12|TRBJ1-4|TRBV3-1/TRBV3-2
ASRRAGMDEKLF
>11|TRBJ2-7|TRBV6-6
ASSLTNHYEQY
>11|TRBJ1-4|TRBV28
ATRTGGREKLF
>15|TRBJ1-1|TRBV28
ASSLTLGPGVNAEAF
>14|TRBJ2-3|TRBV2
ASSPRSSGTTDTQY
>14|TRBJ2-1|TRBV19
ASSGLAGGSYNEQF
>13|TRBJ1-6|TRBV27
ASSPLGRTRSPLH
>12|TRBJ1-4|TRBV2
ASPPGGEGEKLF
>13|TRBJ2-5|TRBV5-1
ASSLENRGMETQY
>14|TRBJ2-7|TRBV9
ASSATGAMGPYEQY
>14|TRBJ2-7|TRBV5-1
ASSLRVQALPGEQY
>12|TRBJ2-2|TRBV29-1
SVASGVGTGELF
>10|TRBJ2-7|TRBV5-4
ASSFNQYEQY
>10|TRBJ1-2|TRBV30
AWYGGEYGYT
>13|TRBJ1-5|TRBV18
ASSSTGAGDQPQH
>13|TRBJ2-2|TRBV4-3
ASSQDLVRAGELF
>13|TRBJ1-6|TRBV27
ASSREGSYNSPLH
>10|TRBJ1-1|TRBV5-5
ASSPGGTEAF
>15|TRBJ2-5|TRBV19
ASSIGPWEGGKKTQY
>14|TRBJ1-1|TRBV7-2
ASSLGPGQGYSEAF
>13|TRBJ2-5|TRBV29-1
SASAGTGVQETQY
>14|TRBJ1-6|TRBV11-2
ASSLGGWKGDSPLH
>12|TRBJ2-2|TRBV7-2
ASSFDWTTGELF
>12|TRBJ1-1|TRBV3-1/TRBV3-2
ASSQRDRATEAF
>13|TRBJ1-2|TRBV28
ASSTFRDSLYGYT
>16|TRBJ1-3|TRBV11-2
ASSLEPRLPFSGNTIY